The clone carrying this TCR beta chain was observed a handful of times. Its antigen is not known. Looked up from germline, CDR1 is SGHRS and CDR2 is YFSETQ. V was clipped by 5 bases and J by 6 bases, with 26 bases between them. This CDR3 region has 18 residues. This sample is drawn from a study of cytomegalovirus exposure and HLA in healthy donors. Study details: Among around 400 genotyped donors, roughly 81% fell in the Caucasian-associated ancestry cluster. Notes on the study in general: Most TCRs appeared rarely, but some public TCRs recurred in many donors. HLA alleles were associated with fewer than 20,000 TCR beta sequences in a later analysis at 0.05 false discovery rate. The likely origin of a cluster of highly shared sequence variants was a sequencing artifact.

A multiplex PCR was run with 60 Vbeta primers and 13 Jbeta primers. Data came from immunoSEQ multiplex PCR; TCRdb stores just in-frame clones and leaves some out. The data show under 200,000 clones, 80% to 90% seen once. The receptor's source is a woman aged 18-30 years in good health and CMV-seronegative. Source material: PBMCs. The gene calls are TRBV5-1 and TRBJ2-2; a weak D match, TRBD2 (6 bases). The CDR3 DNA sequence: TGCGCCAGCAGACCGGTCGGGACTCCGTCGTATGGGGCCGGGGAGCTGTTTTTT. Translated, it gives CASRPVGTPSYGAGELFF.